The 15 T cell receptor beta chains given below trace back to one sample, sequenced in a study of cytomegalovirus exposure and HLA in healthy donors. Some clones are missing from TCRdb's copy, which holds only in-frame ones; the method was immunoSEQ multiplex PCR. The sample records more than 75,000 clones, 85% to 95% being singletons. What was sequenced was PBMCs. The receptors come from a man between 18 and 29 years old in good health and CMV-seronegative.

The chain employs TRBV29-1 and TRBJ1-1, with unresolved D. The CDR3 sequence is 12 residues long. Germline-derived CDR1 and CDR2 are SQVTM and ANQGSEA. Trimming removed 4 bases at V and 3 bases at J, with 9 bases between. CDR3 residues: CSVGRSDTEAFF. The CDR3 bases are TGCAGCGTTGGGAGATCGGACACTGAAGCTTTCTTT. Together with reference TRBV29-1 and TRBJ1-1, the CDR3 gives the full variable domain: SAVISQKPSRDICQRGTSLTIQCQVDSQVTMMFWYRQQPGQSLTLIATANQGSEATYESGFVIDKFPISRPNLTFSTLTVSNMSPEDSSIYLCSVGRSDTEAFFGQGTRLTVV.

The gene calls are TRBV29-1 and TRBJ2-6; D call uncertain. V lost 5 bases and J 0 bases, leaving 14 bases between the germline ends. The CDR3 loop spans 16 amino acids. Germline V gene sequence: CDR1 SQVTM, CDR2 ANQGSEA. CDR3 region: CSVSWSVNSGANVLTF. The DNA for the CDR3 is TGCAGCGTTTCTTGGAGCGTCAACTCTGGGGCCAACGTCCTGACTTTC.

This clone was recorded once. V usage is TRBV6-5 and J usage is TRBJ2-7; 13 bases fit TRBD2. Germline V gene sequence: CDR1 MNHEY, CDR2 SVGAGI. J gave up 3 bases and V 2 bases, and 4 bases lay outside the gene matches. The CDR3 contains 16 residues. Here the CDR3 reads CASSYRTSGSGYEQYF. CDR3 bases: TGTGCCAGCAGTTACCGGACTAGCGGGAGCGGCTACGAGCAGTACTTC.

The chain is built from TRBV6-5 and TRBJ1-2, with D possibly matching TRBD1 (5 bases). The CDR3 contains 13 residues. V lost 4 bases and J lost 4, with 10 bases in between. The germline gives CDR1 MNHEY, CDR2 SVGAGI. In DNA, the CDR3 is TGTGCCAGCAGTTCCCGGACACCCTATGGCTACACCTTC. It yields the protein CASSSRTPYGYTF.

The chain recombines TRBV5-1 with TRBJ1-1; 7 bases are a match to TRBD1. The CDR3 extends over 14 amino acids. The germline CDR1 and CDR2 sequences are SGHRS and YFSETQ. V was clipped by 3 bases and J by 2 bases; unmatched bases: 4. The CDR3 here is CASSSGQPNTEAFF. CDR3 in DNA: TGCGCCAGCAGCTCGGGACAGCCTAACACTGAAGCTTTCTTT.

J is TRBJ1-2 and V is TRBV5-6; D is ambiguous. The CDR3 covers 13 residues. Per the germline V gene, CDR1 is SGHDT and CDR2 is YYEEEE. V was pared by 1 base and J by 7 bases, with 11 bases between. The CDR3 region has the DNA TGTGCCAGCAGCTTGTACGGAGCCCTTGGCTACACCTTC. This gives the protein CASSLYGALGYTF.

The chain combines TRBV4-1 with TRBJ1-2, with 10 positions matching TRBD1. Germline loops: CDR1 MGHRA, CDR2 YSYEKL. This CDR3 has 20 amino acids. With V trimmed by 1 base and J by 5 bases, 19 bases remained unmatched. CDR3 coding DNA: TGCGCCAGCAGCCAAGTCCTTACCCGACGGACTGACAGGGGGCAATATGGCTACACCTTC. Translation: CASSQVLTRRTDRGQYGYTF.

The CDR3 protein is CASSSGLAGVDTQYF. The CDR3 DNA is TGTGCCAGCAGCTCGGGACTAGCGGGGGTGGATACGCAGTATTTT. This chain uses TRBV11-2 with TRBJ2-3; 14 bases fit TRBD2. Germline V gives CDR1 SGHAT, CDR2 FQNNGV. The CDR3 runs to 15 residues. V trimming: 4 bases; J trimming: 6 bases; junction bases outside the gene matches: 3. Based on the CDR3 plus reference TRBV11-2 and TRBJ2-3, the full variable domain is EAGVAQSPRYKIIEKRQSVAFWCNPISGHATLYWYQQILGQGPKLLIQFQNNGVVDDSQLPKDRFSAERLKGVDSTLKIQPAKLEDSAVYLCASSSGLAGVDTQYFGPGTRLTVL.

In its sample, this clone was seen once. The J gene is TRBJ2-5, the V gene TRBV10-3, with D possibly TRBD2 on 6 matching bases. Looked up from germline, CDR1 is ENHRY and CDR2 is SYGVKD. The CDR3 runs 16 residues. The V gene lost 4 bases and the J gene lost 3 bases, with 18 bases spanning the gap. CDR3 residues: CAISGAAASEEETQYF. The CDR3 DNA follows: TGTGCCATCAGTGGGGCGGCGGCTAGCGAGGAAGAGACCCAGTACTTC.

The J gene is TRBJ2-7, the V gene TRBV27, with TRBD1 as a possible D gene (6 bases). Germline V gives CDR1 MNHEY, CDR2 SMNVEV (reference sequence). The CDR3 is made up of 13 amino acids. The germline V and J ends were trimmed by 4 bases and 3 bases, with 10 bases remaining between them. The CDR3 sequence is CASSSRQVYEQYF. DNA of the CDR3: TGTGCCAGCAGTTCTCGACAGGTCTACGAGCAGTACTTC.

V and J are TRBV28 and TRBJ1-1, with D uncertain. The CDR3 sequence is 13 residues long. Germline CDR1 is MDHEN and CDR2 is SYDVKM. V was clipped by 3 bases and J by 1 base, with 6 bases between them. The CDR3 DNA sequence: TGTGCCAGCAGTTTTCTCAGGAACACTGAAGCTTTCTTT. This translates into CASSFLRNTEAFF.

The chain has TRBV13 and TRBJ1-3; D is unclear. V gave up 2 bases and J gave up 1 base, with 12 bases separating them. This CDR3 has 16 amino acids. Germline-derived CDR1 and CDR2 are PRHDT and FYEKMQ (reference sequence). The CDR3 DNA sequence: TGTGCCAGCAGCTTATTCGGGGTGATGTCTGGAAACACCATATATTTT. Amino acids: CASSLFGVMSGNTIYF. Full variable domain (remainder filled in from reference TRBV13 and TRBJ1-3): AAGVIQSPRHLIKEKRETATLKCYPIPRHDTVYWYQQGPGQDPQFLISFYEKMQSDKGSIPDRFSAQQFSDYHSELNMSSLELGDSALYFCASSLFGVMSGNTIYFGEGSWLTVV.

The V gene is TRBV15, the J gene TRBJ2-5; possible D gene TRBD1, 6 bases. The CDR3 contains 17 residues. In germline, CDR1 is LNHNV, CDR2 YYDKDF (reference sequence). V was pared by 0 bases and J by 2 bases, with 16 bases between. The DNA of the CDR3 is TGTGCCACCAGCAGAGATGGACAGCCAAGGTTACAAGAGACCCAGTACTTC. Its protein product is CATSRDGQPRLQETQYF.

The DNA for the CDR3 is TGTGCCACCAGCAGAGATCTGTACTCTAGCACAGATACGCAGTATTTT. This codes for CATSRDLYSSTDTQYF. V gene TRBV15 combines with J gene TRBJ2-3; D gene uncertain. V lost 0 bases and J 0 bases, leaving 10 bases between the germline ends. This CDR3 contains 16 residues. Germline lookup yields CDR1 LNHNV and CDR2 YYDKDF (reference sequence).

This chain links TRBV27 with TRBJ1-5, with a possible D match to TRBD1 (5 bases). With 5 bases removed from V and 3 bases from J, the gap between germline ends came to 14 bases. In germline, CDR1 is MNHEY, CDR2 SMNVEV (reference sequence). This CDR3 has 15 amino acids. CDR3 residues: CASSRLGGDNQPQHF. The CDR3 bases are TGTGCCAGCAGTCGATTGGGGGGGGACAATCAGCCCCAGCATTTT.